The 3 T cell receptor beta chains given below trace back to one sample, sequenced in a study of PD-1 blockade in classical Hodgkin lymphoma. Time point denoted: cycle 4 day 1 (C4D1), after less than 7 weeks of nivolumab. Relapses following autologous stem cell transplantation were seen in all patients, with brentuximab vedotin exposure varying. It was by magnetic negative selection that CD4+ T cells were purified from thawed PBMCs. Generated by immunoSEQ multiplex PCR, the TCRdb table keeps only in-frame clones and is missing some. The sample consists of over 10,000 clones, roughly 86% of them appearing once. This specimen was CD4+ T cells from blood, taken before the fourth cycle of nivolumab. The receptors were sampled from a human donor with classical Hodgkin lymphoma.

This chain links TRBV15 with TRBJ2-2; 13 bases fit TRBD2. V shed 6 bases, J shed 0 bases, and the junction held 1 base outside the gene matches. The CDR3 has 16 residues. Germline CDR1 LNHNV, CDR2 YYDKDF (reference sequence). The CDR3 sequence is CATRTSGGANTGELFF. The CDR3 region has the DNA TGTGCCACCAGAACTAGCGGGGGGGCGAACACCGGGGAGCTGTTTTTT.

The chain carries TRBV2 and TRBJ2-3; weak D call: TRBD2 (6 bases). V was shortened by 7 bases and J by 2 bases, with 28 bases between the two germline ends. The CDR3 loop spans 19 amino acids. From germline, CDR1 is SNHLY and CDR2 FYNNEI. In DNA, the CDR3 is TGTGCCAGCAAGGTTGACCGGGACGGACGGGGGTACAACACAGATACGCAGTATTTT. This gives the protein CASKVDRDGRGYNTDTQYF.

V usage is TRBV27 and J usage is TRBJ1-1; 10 nucleotides agree with TRBD1. The CDR3 spans 15 residues. The germline gives CDR1 MNHEY, CDR2 SMNVEV (reference sequence). Trimming took 9 bases from V and 7 from J; bases not matched to a gene: 14. CDR3 in amino acids: CASTNRDRGGGEAFF. The CDR3, as DNA: TGTGCCAGTACCAACCGGGACAGGGGTGGTGGTGAAGCTTTCTTT.